Each of the 29 T cell receptor beta chains below was sequenced from the same sample in a study of blood T cells in healthy people across ages (dated by TCRdb to about 2015). Library generation was performed with 5' RACE. For sequencing, an Illumina HiSeq 2500 was employed. The second PCR ran for about 6 to 12 cycles and used a J-beta primer mix along with a sample-barcoded 5' primer. TCRdb handled the public reads itself, with Q25 trimming in fastp and clone calling in MiXCR, and kept productive beta chains. Every entry covers one CDR3 protein and lists the most common genes and DNA from its rows. The sample table shows around 800,000 distinct CDR3 sequences, and about 42% are seen once. Roughly a fifth of the sample comes from the top ten. Sequencing used blood. Receptor source: a man in his sixties in good health.

The rearrangement joins TRBV5-6 to TRBJ2-2; tentatively, D is TRBD1 (5 bases). Trimming pared 1 base from V and 4 bases from J, leaving 11 bases between. The CDR3 runs to 15 residues. The germline V gene has CDR1 SGHDT and CDR2 YYEEEE. The DNA for the CDR3 is TGTGCCAGCAGCTTGAAGGGGAAAGGCACCGGGGAGCTGTTTTTT. Residues: CASSLKGKGTGELFF. Looking up the rest from reference TRBV5-6 and TRBJ2-2 gives the full variable domain: DAGVTQSPTHLIKTRGQQVTLRCSPKSGHDTVSWYQQALGQGPQFIFQYYEEEERQRGNFPDRFSGHQFPNYSSELNVNALLLGDSALYLCASSLKGKGTGELFFGEGSRLTVL.

The rearrangement uses TRBV11-2 and TRBJ2-7, with a tentative D call TRBD1 (5 bases). The CDR3 is 15 residues long. Germline V gene data show CDR1 as SGHAT and CDR2 as FQNNGV. V lost 5 bases, J lost 4 bases, and 18 bases lay in between. The CDR3 sequence: CASSAIRERGYEQYF. CDR3 sequence (DNA): TGTGCCAGCAGCGCGATAAGGGAAAGGGGATACGAGCAGTACTTC. The complete variable domain, with remaining parts taken from reference TRBV11-2 and TRBJ2-7, reads EAGVAQSPRYKIIEKRQSVAFWCNPISGHATLYWYQQILGQGPKLLIQFQNNGVVDDSQLPKDRFSAERLKGVDSTLKIQPAKLEDSAVYLCASSAIRERGYEQYFGPGTRLTVT.

The J gene is TRBJ2-3, the V gene TRBV6-1, with a weak D call TRBD2 (6 bases). The CDR3 has 15 amino acids. The germline gives CDR1 MNHNS, CDR2 SASEGT. V dropped 9 bases and J dropped 2 bases, with 18 bases sitting between them. The CDR3 coding sequence is TGTGCCAGTACCGGGCCCGGGGGTCCCACAGATACGCAGTATTTT. Protein sequence: CASTGPGGPTDTQYF.

The J gene is TRBJ2-7, the V gene TRBV6-5; 7 bases line up with TRBD1. This CDR3 has 14 amino acids. Germline V gene lookup returns CDR1 MNHEY and CDR2 SVGAGI. J lost 1 base, V lost 10 bases, and 10 bases had no gene match. The DNA for the CDR3 is TGTGCCACCGCGGACAGGACTTTATCCTACGAGCAGTACTTC. It codes for CATADRTLSYEQYF.

V is TRBV20-1 and J is TRBJ2-5; D may be TRBD1 (6 bases). The germline V gene encodes CDR1 DFQATT and CDR2 SNEGSKA (reference sequence). The length of the CDR3 is 15 residues. Trimming stripped 0 bases from V and 1 base from J, with 12 bases between. In nucleotides, the CDR3 is TGCAGTGCTAGAGAGGACAGAGTTTTCCAAGAGACCCAGTACTTC. It yields the protein CSAREDRVFQETQYF.

The V gene is TRBV6-1, the J gene TRBJ1-5; D uncertain. V lost 4 bases, J lost 9 bases, and 7 bases lay in between. The length of the CDR3 is 11 residues. Germline CDR1 and CDR2: MNHNS and SASEGT. CDR3: CASSGWGPQHF. CDR3 nucleotides: TGTGCCAGCAGTGGGTGGGGGCCCCAGCATTTT.

The gene calls are TRBV4-1 and TRBJ2-5, with D perhaps matching TRBD1 or TRBD2 (5 bases each). Germline V lookup: CDR1 MGHRA, CDR2 YSYEKL. This CDR3 is 16 amino acids long. V was clipped by 0 bases and J by 1 base, with 12 bases between them. The CDR3 DNA reads as TGCGCCAGCAGCCAAGATAGGTGGGGGTTCCAAGAGACCCAGTACTTC. Amino acid sequence: CASSQDRWGFQETQYF.

This chain joins TRBV12-3 or TRBV12-4 and TRBJ2-1; D perhaps matches TRBD2 (5 bases). The V end lost 3 bases, the J end lost 10 bases, and 22 bases lay between the germline ends. CDR3 size: 16 residues. The CDR3 DNA reads as TGTGCCAGCAGTTTGGGAAAGCGGAGGCCCTTTAGGGAGCAGTTCTTC. This codes for CASSLGKRRPFREQFF.

The V gene is TRBV5-1, the J gene TRBJ2-7, with a tentative D call TRBD1 (5 bases). Looked up from germline, CDR1 is SGHRS and CDR2 is YFSETQ. This CDR3 has 14 amino acids. V was shortened by 5 bases and J by 7 bases, with 19 bases between the two germline ends. CDR3 in DNA: TGCGCCAGCAGGTGGTCAGGGCCTAACAATGAGCAGTACTTC. It yields the protein CASRWSGPNNEQYF.

The chain carries TRBV5-1 and TRBJ1-2; 9 nucleotides align to TRBD1. Germline V gene data show CDR1 as SGHRS and CDR2 as YFSETQ. The length of the CDR3 is 16 residues. The V gene end was trimmed by 4 bases and the J gene end by 5 bases; junction bases not matched to a gene: 12. The CDR3 spells CASSKSNTGGGYGYTF. CDR3 nucleotide sequence: TGCGCCAGCAGCAAAAGTAACACAGGGGGCGGATATGGCTACACCTTC.

The chain joins TRBV20-1 to TRBJ1-2, with a weak D call TRBD1 (6 bases). Germline V gene lookup returns CDR1 DFQATT and CDR2 SNEGSKA (reference sequence). Between the trimmed V and J ends, which lost 1 base and 4 bases, there was a span of 16 bases. The CDR3 has 15 amino acids. CDR3: CSARVATGSGYGYTF. CDR3 DNA sequence: TGCAGTGCTAGAGTGGCAACAGGGAGCGGCTATGGCTACACCTTC.

V usage is TRBV6-6 and J usage is TRBJ1-1, with D maybe TRBD1 (6 bases). CDR3 length: 13 residues. V gave up 3 bases and J gave up 11 bases, with 16 bases separating them. Germline V lookup: CDR1 MNHNY, CDR2 SVGAGI (reference sequence). This CDR3 is CASSYKRGDAAFF. The CDR3 DNA reads as TGTGCCAGCAGTTATAAGAGGGGGGACGCGGCTTTCTTT.

The chain uses TRBV5-1 and TRBJ1-1; tentative D call: TRBD1 (5 bases). Trimming stripped 3 bases from V and 6 bases from J, with 12 bases between. The germline V gene encodes CDR1 SGHRS and CDR2 YFSETQ. The CDR3 totals 13 residues. CDR3 DNA sequence: TGCGCCAGCAGCTCCAGGGAAGGAGCTGAAGCTTTCTTT. This sequence encodes CASSSREGAEAFF.

This chain links TRBV7-9 with TRBJ2-5, with D hard to call. CDR3 length: 14 amino acids. CDR1 is SEHNR and CDR2 is FQNEAQ in the germline V gene (reference sequence). Trimming stripped 3 bases from V and 5 bases from J, with 13 bases between. CDR3 nucleotides: TGTGCCAGCAGCTTGGCGTCTAATGTGGAGACCCAGTACTTC. Protein sequence: CASSLASNVETQYF.

This clonotype was counted many times. V usage is TRBV4-3 and J usage is TRBJ2-7; D gene unclear. This CDR3 has 14 residues. V lost 1 base, J lost 0 bases, and 7 bases lay in between. Germline V lookup: CDR1 LGHNA, CDR2 YSLEER. The CDR3 sequence: CASSQGPLSYEQYF. The CDR3 DNA reads TGCGCCAGCAGCCAAGGTCCCCTCTCCTACGAGCAGTACTTC.

The chain employs TRBV29-1 and TRBJ1-1, with TRBD1 as a possible D gene (6 bases). CDR3 length equals 15 residues. V lost 2 bases and J 7 bases, leaving 20 bases between the germline ends. Per germline, CDR1 SQVTM and CDR2 ANQGSEA. The CDR3 region has the DNA TGCAGCGTTGAACCCCGCGGGGGGGCTGGGGATGAAGCTTTCTTT. Translation gives CSVEPRGGAGDEAFF.

The V call is TRBV7-3, the J call TRBJ2-7, with a weak D call TRBD1 (6 bases). Deletions cut 4 bases from V and 7 bases from J, with 14 bases between. This CDR3 has 13 amino acids. CDR1 SGHTA and CDR2 FQGTGA come from the germline V gene. The CDR3: CASSYGQRNEQYF. CDR3 bases: TGTGCCAGCAGCTATGGACAGCGCAATGAGCAGTACTTC.

V gene TRBV12-3 or TRBV12-4 combines with J gene TRBJ1-1; 8 bases map to TRBD1. The CDR3 has 13 residues. Unmatched junction bases numbered 1, after V lost 4 bases and J lost 3 bases. CDR3 residues: CASSWGQDTEAFF. The CDR3 DNA sequence: TGTGCCAGCAGTTGGGGACAGGACACTGAAGCTTTCTTT.

This clonotype appeared a single time. CDR3 sequence (DNA): TGCGCCAGCAGCTTAAGGACCCCAGAAGAGACCCAGTACTTC. Translation: CASSLRTPEETQYF. This chain uses TRBV5-1 with TRBJ2-7; D unclear. TRBJ2-5 matches the DNA end more closely, so the J call is doubtful. The germline gives CDR1 SGHRS, CDR2 YFSETQ. This CDR3 is 14 amino acids long.

The chain has TRBV6-2 or TRBV6-3 and TRBJ2-7; 7 bases are shared with TRBD1. There are 14 residues in the CDR3. Looked up from germline, CDR1 is MNHEY and CDR2 is SVGEGT. J lost 6 bases, V lost 4 bases, and 9 bases had no gene match. The CDR3 nucleotides read TGTGCCAGCAGTTCCCGACAGGGTCAGGGCGAGCAGTACTTC. Residues: CASSSRQGQGEQYF.

Concerning this clonotype: This may be a read error: a much more frequent sequence differs by one nucleotide. This chain connects TRBV6-2 or TRBV6-3 to TRBJ2-1, with 7 positions matching TRBD1. Germline values: CDR1 MNHEY, CDR2 SVGEGT. V lost 6 bases, J lost 10 bases, and 9 bases stayed unmatched. The CDR3 covers 13 residues. The CDR3, as DNA: TGTGCCAGCAGGAGACAGGGATCCTACGAGCAGTTCTTC. Its protein is CASRRQGSYEQFF.

Many counts were recorded for this clonotype. The CDR3 DNA sequence: TGCGCCAGCAGCCAAGAACCCAGTACGGGCGAGCAGTACTTC. It is translated as CASSQEPSTGEQYF. The chain combines TRBV4-3 with TRBJ2-7; no firm D call. The V and J ends lost 0 bases and 6 bases respectively, with 12 bases between them. This CDR3 contains 14 residues. The germline V gene has CDR1 LGHNA and CDR2 YSLEER.

Only a few counts were recorded for this clonotype. The chain is built from TRBV12-3 or TRBV12-4 and TRBJ2-5; 7 bases are a match to TRBD1. The trim removed 3 bases at V and 2 bases at J, leaving 6 bases unmatched. The CDR3 is made up of 15 amino acids. The CDR3 sequence is CASSLTGNRQETQYF. The CDR3 DNA is TGTGCCAGCAGTTTGACAGGGAATCGGCAAGAGACCCAGTACTTC.

This rearrangement joins TRBV4-1 to TRBJ2-7; TRBD2 matches 8 bases. The CDR3 totals 15 residues. Trimming at V came to 5 bases and at J to 1 base, leaving 7 bases not matched to a gene. In germline, CDR1 is MGHRA, CDR2 YSYEKL. Here the CDR3 reads CASSFLAGGSYEQYF. In DNA, the CDR3 is TGCGCCAGCAGCTTCCTAGCGGGCGGGTCCTACGAGCAGTACTTC.

The chain couples TRBV7-9 to TRBJ1-2; possibly TRBD1 for D (6 bases). The ends were cut back, 4 bases at V and 6 bases at J, with 18 bases in the middle. Germline assignment: CDR1 SEHNR and CDR2 FQNEAQ (reference sequence). The CDR3 covers 15 residues. The CDR3 sequence: CASSSYLQGYHGYTF. In nucleotides, the CDR3 is TGTGCCAGCAGCTCCTACCTACAGGGTTATCATGGCTACACCTTC.

The table lists this clonotype with many counts. The chain joins TRBV4-1 to TRBJ2-7, with TRBD1 matching over 7 bases. Germline V CDR1 and CDR2: MGHRA, YSYEKL. Losses at the gene ends were 2 bases for V and 4 bases for J; bases not matched to a gene: 8. The CDR3 is made up of 15 amino acids. The CDR3 loop reads CASSQNRDSGYEQYF. The CDR3 coding sequence is TGCGCCAGCAGCCAAAACCGGGACAGCGGTTACGAGCAGTACTTC.

There are a few counts of this clonotype. V is TRBV6-5 and J is TRBJ2-5; D is unclear. The J call may not be correct, given that the DNA end is closer to TRBJ2-7. Per germline, CDR1 MNHEY and CDR2 SVGAGI. The CDR3 runs to 11 residues. DNA for the CDR3: TGTGCCAGCAGTTATAGGACCGAGCAGTACTTC. Its translation is CASSYRTEQYF.

The rearrangement uses TRBV15 and TRBJ2-7, with 7 bases lining up with TRBD2. There are 14 residues in the CDR3. V shed 3 bases, J shed 10 bases, and the junction held 12 bases outside the gene matches. Germline CDR1 is LNHNV and CDR2 is YYDKDF (reference sequence). The CDR3 DNA follows: TGTGCCACCAGCAGGAATCCGGGTCGGGAGGCCCAGTACTTC. Its protein product is CATSRNPGREAQYF.

The V call is TRBV7-9, the J call TRBJ2-1, with 9 positions matching TRBD1. V shed 5 bases, J shed 4 bases, and the junction held 9 bases outside the gene matches. This CDR3 is built from 16 residues. Germline V lookup: CDR1 SEHNR, CDR2 FQNEAQ (reference sequence). In nucleotides, the CDR3 is TGTGCCAGCAGCCCGGGACAGGGCAAAATTTACAATGAGCAGTTCTTC. It codes for CASSPGQGKIYNEQFF.